Sequencing of this TCR beta chain was carried out in a study of blood T cell repertoires in COVID-19. Germline V gene lookup returns CDR1 SGHRS and CDR2 YFSETQ. With 2 bases removed from V and 5 bases from J, the gap between germline ends came to 19 bases. This CDR3 region has 16 residues. Using immunoSEQ multiplex PCR, the repertoire was profiled, and TCRdb retains in-frame clones only, with some absent. This table holds 150,000 to 170,000 clones, approximately 80% found once. Sequencing was done on a sample of peripheral blood. This chain connects TRBV5-1 to TRBJ2-5, with D possibly matching TRBD2 (5 bases). The TCR originated in a woman between 55 and 75 years old with COVID-19, enrolled during active disease. Written as DNA, the CDR3 is TGCGCCAGCAGCTTTCGGCCCGGCGGGCAGAGGGAGACCCAGTACTTC. As protein: CASSFRPGGQRETQYF.